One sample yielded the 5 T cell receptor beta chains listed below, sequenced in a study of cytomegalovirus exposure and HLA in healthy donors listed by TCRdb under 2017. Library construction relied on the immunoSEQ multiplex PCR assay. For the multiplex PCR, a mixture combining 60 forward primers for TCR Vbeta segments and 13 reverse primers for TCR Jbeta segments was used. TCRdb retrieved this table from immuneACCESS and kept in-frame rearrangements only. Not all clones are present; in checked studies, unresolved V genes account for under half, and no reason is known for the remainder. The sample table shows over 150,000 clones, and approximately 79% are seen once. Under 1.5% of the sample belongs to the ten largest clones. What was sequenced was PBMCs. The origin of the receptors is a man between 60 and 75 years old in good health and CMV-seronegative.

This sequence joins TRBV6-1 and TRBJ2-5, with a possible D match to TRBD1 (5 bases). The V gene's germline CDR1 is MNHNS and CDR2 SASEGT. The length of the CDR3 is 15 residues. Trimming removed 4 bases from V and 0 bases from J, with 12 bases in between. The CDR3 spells CASSAHHRYQETQYF. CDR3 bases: TGTGCCAGCAGTGCCCACCACAGGTACCAAGAGACCCAGTACTTC.

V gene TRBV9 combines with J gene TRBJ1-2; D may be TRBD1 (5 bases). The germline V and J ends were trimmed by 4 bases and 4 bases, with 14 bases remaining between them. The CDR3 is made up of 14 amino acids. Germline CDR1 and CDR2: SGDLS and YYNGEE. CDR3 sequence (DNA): TGTGCCAGCAGCCCCCCAGGGTACAGCTATGGCTACACCTTC. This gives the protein CASSPPGYSYGYTF.

The CDR3 coding sequence is TGTGCCAGTAGTATTCCGCGGACAAGCTCTGGAAACACCATATATTTT. This translates into CASSIPRTSSGNTIYF. The rearrangement joins TRBV19 to TRBJ1-3; D is perhaps TRBD1 (5 bases). Looked up from germline, CDR1 is LNHDA and CDR2 is SQIVND (reference sequence). The V end lost 3 bases, the J end lost 0 bases, and 12 bases lay between the germline ends. CDR3 length: 16 amino acids.

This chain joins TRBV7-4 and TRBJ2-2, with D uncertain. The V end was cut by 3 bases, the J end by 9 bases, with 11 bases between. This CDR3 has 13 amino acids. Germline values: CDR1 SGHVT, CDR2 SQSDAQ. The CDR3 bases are TGTGCCAGCAGCTTGTCCTCCTTGTGGGAGCTGTTTTTT. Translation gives CASSLSSLWELFF.

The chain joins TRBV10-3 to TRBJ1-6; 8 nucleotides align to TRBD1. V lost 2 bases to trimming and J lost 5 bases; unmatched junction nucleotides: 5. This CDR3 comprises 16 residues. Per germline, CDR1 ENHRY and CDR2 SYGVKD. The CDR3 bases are TGTGCCATCAGTGAGGCGGACAGGGTAGATAATTCACCCCTCCACTTT. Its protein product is CAISEADRVDNSPLHF.